Detailed here is one T cell receptor beta chain. The antigen remains undetermined. Unique molecular identifiers had been added to the TCR beta cDNA libraries. The yield from roughly 1 to 10 million T cells was around 500,000 cDNA molecules in total. TCRdb re-called the PCR reads through MiXCR, storing one row per CDR3 protein. This table has 380,000 or so distinct CDR3 sequences, around 37% appearing once. The V and J ends lost 2 bases and 3 bases respectively, with 13 bases between them. This CDR3 spans 15 amino acids. The data were obtained in a study of post-analysis software for immune sequencing data. Overall study results and limits: Samples prepared in the same batch strongly co-clustered by F measure. Five or six TRBV segments were significantly more frequent in patients than in controls. TRBV5-6, TRBV5-1 and TRBV20-1 were among these segments. When compared against controls, multiple sclerosis patients showed significantly lower normalized Chao1 diversity.

This sequence was found in a girl aged 10 to 17 with multiple sclerosis. J is TRBJ1-1 and V is TRBV12-3 or TRBV12-4, with D tentatively TRBD1 (5 bases). Input material: blood. The CDR3: CASSLTGRSYTEAFF. The CDR3 DNA follows: TGTGCCAGCAGTTTAACGGGGCGGTCCTACACTGAAGCTTTCTTT.